The 4 T cell receptor beta chains presented below share a single source sample, sequenced in a study of tissue T cells after allogeneic stem cell transplantation. Sequenced by immunoSEQ multiplex PCR; TCRdb stores in-frame clones only, minus some. The repertoire holds thousands of clones, with 48% as singletons. The time point is: mouse harvest day 7 after allogeneic transplant. Each mouse received 10^7 T-cell-depleted marrow cells plus 10^6 splenic CD5+ T cells by tail vein. Sequenced material: lymph node tissue. The receptors derive from a female BALB/c mouse given C57BL/6 T cells with graft-versus-host disease after an allogeneic hematopoietic cell transplant.

As regards this clone: Genes here carry mouse names. The read halts 1 residue ahead of the CDR3 end, with the missing end drawn from the germline J gene. This rearrangement joins TRBV5 to TRBJ1-1, with a weak D call TRBD1 (5 bases). Germline CDR1 LGHNA, CDR2 YNLKQL (reference sequence). This CDR3 has 12 amino acids. The ends were cut back, 5 bases at V and 2 bases at J, with 6 bases in the middle. The sequenced part of the CDR3 DNA is TGTGCCAGCAGCAGGGACAACACAGAAGTCTTC. Amino acids: CASSRDNTEVF. The CDR3 as a whole reads CASSRDNTEVFF.

This clone occurred a few times. Gene names refer to mouse genes. The read is 1 residue too short to cover the CDR3 end, so that end is filled in from the germline J gene. The chain is built from TRBV26 and TRBJ1-3; 9 nucleotides match TRBD1. Trimming cost V 6 bases and J 2 bases; bases outside gene matches: 5. The CDR3 is 15 residues long. Germline assignment: CDR1 KGHPV and CDR2 FQNQEV (reference sequence). CDR3 loop: CASSPGTGPGNTLYF. The sequenced part of the CDR3 DNA is TGTGCCAGCAGCCCTGGGACAGGGCCTGGAAATACGCTCTAT.

In its sample, this clone is medium-sized. The germline and genes are mouse ones. The CDR3 end lies 1 residue beyond the end of the read and is filled in from the germline J gene. The V and J genes are TRBV23 and TRBJ2-7; the D call TRBD1 from the table was never checked on the DNA. This CDR3 has 14 residues. Looked up from germline, CDR1 is KGHTA and CDR2 is FQNQQP. CDR3 sequence: CSSSQSPGIQEQYF. CDR3 bases read: TGCTCCAGCAGTCAATCGCCAGGGATTCAGGAACAGTAC.

By share, this clone counts as large. The gene names here belong to mouse. The CDR3 extends 1 residue past the end of the read, so its final part is completed from the germline J gene. The V and J genes are TRBV16 and TRBJ2-1; 8 bases are shared with TRBD1. With 5 bases clipped from V and 5 bases from J, the junction kept 8 bases outside the gene matches. This CDR3 region has 15 residues. The V gene's germline CDR1 is SGHSA and CDR2 FRNQAP. CDR3 region: CASSPRDRRDAEQFF. The DNA read from the CDR3 is TGTGCAAGCAGCCCCCGGGACAGGAGAGATGCTGAGCAGTTC.